Shown below are 22 T cell receptor beta chains from a single sample sequenced in a study of T cell repertoires in aging, cancer and after chemotherapy. Amplification of TCR beta used genomic DNA extracted from peripheral blood. Rearranged V-D-J TRB sequences were amplified with a mixed TRB-A/B primer pool. TCRdb itself ran the multiplex PCR reads through MiXCR, one entry per CDR3 protein. The sample has more than 1,100 distinct CDR3 sequences, around 20% seen once. Sequencing was carried out using blood. These receptors originate from a human donor with a solid tumor.

This clonotype is medium-sized (0.01 to 0.1%) within its sample. The chain joins TRBV20-1 to TRBJ1-1; possible D gene TRBD1, 5 bases. Trimming stripped 0 bases from V and 3 bases from J, with 14 bases between. Per the germline V gene, CDR1 is DFQATT and CDR2 is SNEGSKA (reference sequence). This CDR3 comprises 15 residues. This chain's CDR3 is CSARERLGTDTEAFF. The CDR3 DNA is TGCAGTGCTAGAGAGCGTTTAGGGACTGACACTGAAGCTTTCTTT.

This clonotype is labeled as large. This chain joins TRBV18 and TRBJ1-1; no firm D call. The CDR3 consists of 16 residues. V shed 7 bases and J shed 4 bases, with 22 bases lying between them. Germline V gives CDR1 KGHSH, CDR2 LQKENI. Here the CDR3 reads CASYDPRRNWPTEAFF. In DNA, the CDR3 is TGTGCCAGCTACGATCCAAGGCGTAATTGGCCCACTGAAGCTTTCTTT.

This clonotype is categorized as medium-sized. The rearrangement joins TRBV5-4 to TRBJ2-1, with D possibly matching TRBD2 (5 bases). The CDR3 is 13 residues long. Germline V gene sequence: CDR1 SGHNT, CDR2 YYREEE (reference sequence). Trimming took 2 bases from V and 7 from J, leaving 10 bases between them. CDR3 bases: TGTGCCAGCAGCTTAGTCGGGGATAATGAGCAGTTCTTC. This translates into CASSLVGDNEQFF.

This clonotype is classed as large (0.1 to 1%). The V gene is TRBV7-6, the J gene TRBJ2-2; 10 bases are shared with TRBD2. The V segment lost 1 base and the J segment 6 bases; nucleotides outside the gene matches: 2. This CDR3 has 15 residues. The germline V gene encodes CDR1 SGHVS and CDR2 FNYEAQ. The CDR3 spells CASSLEAGGPGELFF. The CDR3, as DNA: TGTGCCAGCAGCTTAGAAGCGGGGGGGCCCGGGGAGCTGTTTTTT.

This clonotype rates as large (0.1 to 1%). The chain employs TRBV27 and TRBJ2-7; TRBD1 aligns across 7 bases. V lost 1 base and J lost 0; bases outside the gene matches: 6. The CDR3 has 16 amino acids. Germline CDR1 reads MNHEY; CDR2 reads SMNVEV (reference sequence). The CDR3 nucleotides read TGTGCCAGCAGTTTATACTCCGGGACAGACTCCTACGAGCAGTACTTC. Amino acids: CASSLYSGTDSYEQYF.

This clonotype is judged medium-sized (0.01 to 0.1%). The V and J genes are TRBV24-1 and TRBJ2-1; perhaps TRBD1 as D (5 bases). With 4 bases removed from V and 6 bases from J, the gap between germline ends came to 6 bases. The length of the CDR3 is 12 residues. Germline V gene sequence: CDR1 KGHDR, CDR2 SFDVKD. The CDR3 here is CATSEQGNEQFF. CDR3 bases: TGTGCCACCAGTGAGCAGGGCAATGAGCAGTTCTTC.

This clonotype counts as medium-sized. This chain joins TRBV6-5 and TRBJ1-4; D is possibly TRBD1 (5 bases). Trimming left V 4 bases short and J 8 bases short, with 14 bases between. Germline assignment: CDR1 MNHEY and CDR2 SVGAGI. CDR3 length equals 14 residues. As DNA, the CDR3 is TGTGCCAGCAGTTCCAGGGCCTCGCGAGAAAAACTGTTTTTT. This codes for CASSSRASREKLFF.

By frequency in the sample, this clonotype is large. V gene TRBV13 combines with J gene TRBJ1-2; tentatively, D is TRBD1 (6 bases). Trimming cost V 0 bases and J 8 bases, with 13 bases left between them. Germline V gives CDR1 PRHDT, CDR2 FYEKMQ (reference sequence). This CDR3 region has 14 residues. CDR3 region: CASSLGGGAVGYTF. The CDR3 nucleotides are TGTGCCAGCAGCTTAGGAGGGGGGGCGGTCGGCTACACCTTC.

This clonotype was picked up a small number of times. This sequence joins TRBV2 and TRBJ1-4, with D possibly matching TRBD1 (5 bases). Trimming stripped 7 bases from V and 0 bases from J, with 15 bases between. Per the germline V gene, CDR1 is SNHLY and CDR2 is FYNNEI. CDR3 length equals 16 residues. The CDR3 bases are TGTGCCAGCAAATTACTTAGGGGTGCAACTAATGAAAAACTGTTTTTT. Its translation is CASKLLRGATNEKLFF.

By share of the sample, this clonotype is medium-sized (0.01 to 0.1%). This chain joins TRBV6-4 and TRBJ2-2, with a possible D match to TRBD1 (6 bases). The CDR3 has 13 amino acids. V shed 5 bases and J shed 4 bases, with 8 bases lying between them. Germline values: CDR1 MRHNA, CDR2 SNTAGT. CDR3 DNA: TGTGCCAGCAGTACAGGGACCACCGGGGAGCTGTTTTTT. It specifies CASSTGTTGELFF.

This chain uses TRBV6-6 with TRBJ1-1; 11 nucleotides line up with TRBD1. The CDR3 consists of 15 residues. J gave up 3 bases and V 10 bases, and 10 bases lay outside the gene matches. Germline V CDR1 and CDR2: MNHNY, SVGAGI (reference sequence). CDR3 sequence (DNA): TGTGCCACCCGATCTCCGGGACAGGGGGACACTGAAGCTTTCTTT. Amino acid sequence: CATRSPGQGDTEAFF.

The chain carries TRBV4-1 and TRBJ1-2; D uncertain. Germline values: CDR1 MGHRA, CDR2 YSYEKL. Trimming removed 0 bases from V and 0 bases from J, with 8 bases in between. This CDR3 contains 15 residues. The CDR3 is CASSQEYGTNYGYTF. DNA of the CDR3: TGCGCCAGCAGCCAAGAGTACGGAACTAACTATGGCTACACCTTC.

The chain joins TRBV7-9 to TRBJ1-1; the D gene is possibly TRBD1 (5 bases). Deletions cut 2 bases from V and 3 bases from J, with 10 bases between. The germline V gene has CDR1 SEHNR and CDR2 FQNEAQ (reference sequence). This CDR3 comprises 14 residues. CDR3 bases: TGTGCCAGCAGCTTATATAGCAGGGACACTGAAGCTTTCTTT. Amino acids: CASSLYSRDTEAFF. The full variable domain, with the rest looked up from reference TRBV7-9 and TRBJ1-1, is DTGVSQNPRHKITKRGQNVTFRCDPISEHNRLYWYRQTLGQGPEFLTYFQNEAQLEKSRLLSDRFSAERPKGSFSTLEIQRTEQGDSAMYLCASSLYSRDTEAFFGQGTRLTVV.

This clonotype was counted between two and nine times. One junction end disagrees with the germline gene, perhaps due to a read error. J is TRBJ2-3 and V is TRBV5-3, with 11 bases identical to TRBD1. TRBV5-3 counts as an open reading frame of uncertain function. This CDR3 spans 15 amino acids. The CDR3 coding sequence is TGTGCCAGCAGCTTAAGGACAGGGGGCGAGGATACGCAGTATTTT. Amino acid sequence: CASSLRTGGEDTQYF.

Within the sample, this clonotype is large (0.1 to 1%). The rearrangement uses TRBV12-3 or TRBV12-4 and TRBJ2-5, with a tentative D call TRBD2 (7 bases). Between the trimmed V and J ends, which lost 5 bases and 4 bases, there was a span of 17 bases. This CDR3 comprises 15 residues. The CDR3 DNA reads TGTGCCAGCAGTGGAAGAGGGGGGGTTGGAGAGACCCAGTACTTC. This sequence encodes CASSGRGGVGETQYF.

V and J are TRBV5-4 and TRBJ2-3; 10 bases line up with TRBD2. V trimming: 3 bases; J trimming: 6 bases; junction bases outside the gene matches: 4. Per germline, CDR1 SGHNT and CDR2 YYREEE (reference sequence). The CDR3 is made up of 14 amino acids. This chain's CDR3 is CASSWGLAMDTQYF. CDR3 coding DNA: TGTGCCAGCAGCTGGGGACTAGCGATGGATACGCAGTATTTT.

Relative to its sample, this clonotype is large. This chain connects TRBV29-1 to TRBJ2-7; 11 bases are shared with TRBD1. V was clipped by 7 bases and J by 2 bases; unmatched bases: 13. There are 16 residues in the CDR3. The germline gives CDR1 SQVTM, CDR2 ANQGSEA. The chain's CDR3 is CSEEDRGPPRTYEQYF. The CDR3 region has the DNA TGCAGCGAGGAGGACAGGGGGCCACCCAGGACCTACGAGCAGTACTTC.

By share, this clonotype ranks as medium-sized. V usage is TRBV20-1 and J usage is TRBJ2-1; 7 bases line up with TRBD2. J was trimmed by 3 bases and V by 6 bases; bases with no gene match: 14. There are 16 residues in the CDR3. Germline loops: CDR1 DFQATT, CDR2 SNEGSKA (reference sequence). The CDR3 loop is CSATDLGAGDYNEQFF. As DNA, the CDR3 is TGCAGTGCCACCGATCTCGGGGCGGGGGACTACAATGAGCAGTTCTTC.

The chain has TRBV7-2 and TRBJ2-1, with 8 bases that match TRBD1. The length of the CDR3 is 15 residues. V shed 7 bases and J 6 bases; nucleotides not matched to a gene: 11. CDR1 and CDR2 from the germline V gene are SGHTA and FQGNSA. The CDR3 loop is CASTIPTGGGNEQFF. CDR3 DNA sequence: TGTGCCAGCACCATACCAACAGGGGGAGGCAATGAGCAGTTCTTC.

The V and J genes are TRBV5-4 and TRBJ2-4; 10 bases are shared with TRBD1. Trimming cost V 4 bases and J 3 bases; bases outside gene matches: 1. CDR1 is SGHNT and CDR2 is YYREEE in the germline V gene (reference sequence). CDR3 length: 14 amino acids. The DNA of the CDR3 is TGTGCCAGCAGCGGGGACAGGGGCAAAAACATTCAGTACTTC. Translating gives CASSGDRGKNIQYF.

This clonotype came up a few times. The chain couples TRBV5-1 to TRBJ2-3; 12 bases are shared with TRBD1. From germline, CDR1 is SGHRS and CDR2 YFSETQ. CDR3 length equals 16 residues. V dropped 0 bases and J dropped 2; count of bases not matched to a gene: 1. The CDR3 DNA follows: TGCGCCAGCAGCTTGGGGGGACAGGGGGCCACAGATACGCAGTATTTT. As protein: CASSLGGQGATDTQYF.

By sample fraction, this clonotype is medium-sized. The CDR3: CASQDTSNTEAFF. The CDR3 region has the DNA TGTGCCAGCCAGGACACTTCTAACACTGAAGCTTTCTTT. The rearrangement joins TRBV19 to TRBJ1-1; D might be TRBD1 (5 bases). With 9 bases removed from V and 2 bases from J, the gap between germline ends came to 13 bases. CDR1 and CDR2 from the germline V gene are LNHDA and SQIVND (reference sequence). This CDR3 region has 13 residues.